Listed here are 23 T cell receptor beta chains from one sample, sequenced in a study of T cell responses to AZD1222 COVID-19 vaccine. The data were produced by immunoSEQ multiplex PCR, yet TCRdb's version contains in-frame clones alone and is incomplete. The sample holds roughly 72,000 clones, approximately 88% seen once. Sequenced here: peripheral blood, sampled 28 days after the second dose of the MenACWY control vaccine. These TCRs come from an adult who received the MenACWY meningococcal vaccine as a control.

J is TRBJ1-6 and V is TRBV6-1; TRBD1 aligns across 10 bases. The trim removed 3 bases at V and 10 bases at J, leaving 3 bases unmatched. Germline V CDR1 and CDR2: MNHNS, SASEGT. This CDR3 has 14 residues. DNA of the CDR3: TGTGCCAGCAGTGAGGGACAGGGGAAATCACCCCTCCACTTT. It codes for CASSEGQGKSPLHF.

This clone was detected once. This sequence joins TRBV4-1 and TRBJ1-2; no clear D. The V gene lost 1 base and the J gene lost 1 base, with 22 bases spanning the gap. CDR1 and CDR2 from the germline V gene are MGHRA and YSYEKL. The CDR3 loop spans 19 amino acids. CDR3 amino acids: CASSQVASHSRADNYGYTF. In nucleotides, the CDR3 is TGCGCCAGCAGCCAAGTGGCCTCGCACAGCCGCGCGGATAACTATGGCTACACCTTC.

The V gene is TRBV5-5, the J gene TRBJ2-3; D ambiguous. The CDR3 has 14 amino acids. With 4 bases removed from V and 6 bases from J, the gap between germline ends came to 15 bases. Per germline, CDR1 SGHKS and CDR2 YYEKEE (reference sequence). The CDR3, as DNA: TGTGCCAGCAGCCCGGCGTGGGATCCGGATACGCAGTATTTT. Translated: CASSPAWDPDTQYF.

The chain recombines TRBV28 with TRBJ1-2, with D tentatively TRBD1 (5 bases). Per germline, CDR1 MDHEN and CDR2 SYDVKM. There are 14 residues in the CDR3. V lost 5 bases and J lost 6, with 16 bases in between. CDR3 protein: CASSIGGALDGYTF. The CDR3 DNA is TGTGCCAGCAGTATAGGCGGGGCTTTAGATGGCTACACCTTC.

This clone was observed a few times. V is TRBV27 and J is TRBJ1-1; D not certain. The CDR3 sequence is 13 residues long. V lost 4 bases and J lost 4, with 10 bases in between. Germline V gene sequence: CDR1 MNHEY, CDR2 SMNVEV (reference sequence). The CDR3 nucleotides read TGTGCCAGCAGTTCGCCAGGAGGCACTGAAGCTTTCTTT. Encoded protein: CASSSPGGTEAFF.

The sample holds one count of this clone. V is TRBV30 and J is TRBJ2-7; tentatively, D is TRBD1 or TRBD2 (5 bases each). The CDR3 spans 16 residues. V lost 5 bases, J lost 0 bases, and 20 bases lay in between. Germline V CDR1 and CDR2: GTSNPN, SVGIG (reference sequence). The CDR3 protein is CAWSGVWGKSSYEQYF. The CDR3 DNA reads TGTGCCTGGTCGGGTGTCTGGGGGAAAAGCTCCTACGAGCAGTACTTC.

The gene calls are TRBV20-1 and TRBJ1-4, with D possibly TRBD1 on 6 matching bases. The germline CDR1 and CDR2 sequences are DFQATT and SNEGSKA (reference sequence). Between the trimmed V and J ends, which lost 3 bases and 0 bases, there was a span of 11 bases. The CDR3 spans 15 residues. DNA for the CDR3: TGCAGTGCTAGTGAAGGGGGTGCAACTAATGAAAAACTGTTTTTT. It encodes CSASEGGATNEKLFF.

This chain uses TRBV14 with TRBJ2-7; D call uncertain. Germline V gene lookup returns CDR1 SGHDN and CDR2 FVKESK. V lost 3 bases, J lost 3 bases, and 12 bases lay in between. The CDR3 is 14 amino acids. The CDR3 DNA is TGTGCCAGCAGCCAGGGCTTCCGAATCTACGAGCAGTACTTC. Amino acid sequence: CASSQGFRIYEQYF.

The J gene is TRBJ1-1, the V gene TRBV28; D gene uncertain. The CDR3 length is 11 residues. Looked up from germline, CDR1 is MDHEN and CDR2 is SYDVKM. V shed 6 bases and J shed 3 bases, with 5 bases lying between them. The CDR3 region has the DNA TGTGCCAGCAGCCCACACACTGAAGCTTTCTTT. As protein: CASSPHTEAFF.

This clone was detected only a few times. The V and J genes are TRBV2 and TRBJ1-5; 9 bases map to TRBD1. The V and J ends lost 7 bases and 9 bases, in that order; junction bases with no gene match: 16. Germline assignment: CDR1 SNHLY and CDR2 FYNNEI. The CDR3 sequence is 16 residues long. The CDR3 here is CASNRGTGLDLRPQHF. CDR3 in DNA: TGTGCCAGCAACCGCGGGACAGGGTTAGATTTACGGCCCCAGCATTTT. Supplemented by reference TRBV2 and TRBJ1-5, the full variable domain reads EPEVTQTPSHQVTQMGQEVILRCVPISNHLYFYWYRQILGQKVEFLVSFYNNEISEKSEIFDDQFSVERPDGSNFTLKIRSTKLEDSAMYFCASNRGTGLDLRPQHFGDGTRLSIL.

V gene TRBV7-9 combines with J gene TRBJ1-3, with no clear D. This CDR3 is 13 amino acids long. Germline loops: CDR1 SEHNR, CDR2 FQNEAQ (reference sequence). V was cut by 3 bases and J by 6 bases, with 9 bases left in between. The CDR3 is CASSLSDKNTIYF. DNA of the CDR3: TGTGCCAGCAGCTTGTCGGATAAAAACACCATATATTTT.

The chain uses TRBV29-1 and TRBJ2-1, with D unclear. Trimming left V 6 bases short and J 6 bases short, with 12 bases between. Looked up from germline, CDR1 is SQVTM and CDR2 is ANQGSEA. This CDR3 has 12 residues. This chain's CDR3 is CSVAEPGNEQFF. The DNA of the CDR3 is TGCAGCGTCGCCGAACCAGGCAATGAGCAGTTCTTC.

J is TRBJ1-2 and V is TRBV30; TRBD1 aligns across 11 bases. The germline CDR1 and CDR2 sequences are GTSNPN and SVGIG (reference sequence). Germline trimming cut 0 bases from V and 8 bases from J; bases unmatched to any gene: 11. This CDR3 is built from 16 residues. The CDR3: CAWSVGQGAPTVGYTF. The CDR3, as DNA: TGTGCCTGGAGTGTCGGACAGGGGGCGCCAACAGTAGGCTACACCTTC.

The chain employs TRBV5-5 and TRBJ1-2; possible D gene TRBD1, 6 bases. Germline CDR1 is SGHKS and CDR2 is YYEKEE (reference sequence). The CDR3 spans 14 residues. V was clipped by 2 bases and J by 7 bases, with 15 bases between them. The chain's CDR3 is CASSFGGGRAGYTF. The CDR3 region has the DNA TGTGCCAGCAGCTTCGGAGGGGGGAGGGCTGGCTACACCTTC.

This chain's CDR3 is CASSDGANYGYTF. CDR3 bases: TGTGCCAGCAGTGACGGAGCTAACTATGGCTACACCTTC. V gene TRBV25-1 combines with J gene TRBJ1-2; D gene ambiguous. The V end lost 3 bases, the J end lost 0 bases, and 5 bases lay between the germline ends. The CDR3 is made up of 13 amino acids. In germline, CDR1 is MGHDK, CDR2 SYGVNS.

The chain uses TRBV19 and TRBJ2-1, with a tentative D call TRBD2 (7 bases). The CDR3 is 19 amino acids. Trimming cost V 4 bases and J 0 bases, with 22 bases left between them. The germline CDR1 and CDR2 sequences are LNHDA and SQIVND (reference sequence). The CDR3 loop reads CASSRGGPSHTFSYNEQFF. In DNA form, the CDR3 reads TGTGCCAGTAGTAGGGGGGGGCCTAGCCATACTTTCTCCTACAATGAGCAGTTCTTC.

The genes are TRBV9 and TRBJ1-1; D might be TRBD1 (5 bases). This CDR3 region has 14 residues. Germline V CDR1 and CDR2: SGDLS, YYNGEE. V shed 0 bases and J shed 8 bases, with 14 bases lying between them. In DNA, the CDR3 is TGTGCCAGCAGCGTAGAGGGGATGGGGCCGGAAGCTTTCTTT. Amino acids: CASSVEGMGPEAFF.

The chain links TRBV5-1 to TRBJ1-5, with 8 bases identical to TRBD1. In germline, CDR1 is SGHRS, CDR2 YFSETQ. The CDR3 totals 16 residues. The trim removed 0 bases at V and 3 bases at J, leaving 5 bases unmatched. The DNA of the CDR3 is TGCGCCAGCAGCTTGGCCGGGACAGGTAACAATCAGCCCCAGCATTTT. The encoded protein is CASSLAGTGNNQPQHF.

The CDR3 loop reads CASSGFLTGTNSPLHF. The CDR3 region has the DNA TGTGCCAGCAGTGGGTTCCTGACAGGGACTAATTCACCCCTCCACTTT. The V gene is TRBV6-1, the J gene TRBJ1-6; 7 bases align to TRBD1. The CDR3 runs to 16 residues. The germline CDR1 and CDR2 sequences are MNHNS and SASEGT. The J segment lost 6 bases and the V segment lost 4 bases, leaving 9 bases of the junction unmatched.

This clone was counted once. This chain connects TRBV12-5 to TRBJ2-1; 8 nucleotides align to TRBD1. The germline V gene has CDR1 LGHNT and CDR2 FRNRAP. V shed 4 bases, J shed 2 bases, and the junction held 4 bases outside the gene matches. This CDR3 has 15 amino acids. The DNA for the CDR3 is TGTGCTAGTGGTTCAAGACAGGGGACCTACAATGAGCAGTTCTTC. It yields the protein CASGSRQGTYNEQFF.

The DNA for the CDR3 is TGTGCCACCAGTGAGCCAGGGGTTGGCTACACCTTC. It yields the protein CATSEPGVGYTF. This chain connects TRBV24-1 to TRBJ1-2; D might be TRBD1 (6 bases). Trimming cost V 4 bases and J 7 bases, with 9 bases left between them. The CDR3 contains 12 residues. Germline V gene data show CDR1 as KGHDR and CDR2 as SFDVKD.

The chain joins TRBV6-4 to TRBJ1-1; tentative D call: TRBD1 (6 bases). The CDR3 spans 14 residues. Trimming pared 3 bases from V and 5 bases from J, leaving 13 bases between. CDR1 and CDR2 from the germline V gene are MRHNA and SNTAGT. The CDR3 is CASSELGAGTEAFF. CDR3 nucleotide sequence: TGTGCCAGCAGTGAGTTGGGGGCCGGGACTGAAGCTTTCTTT.

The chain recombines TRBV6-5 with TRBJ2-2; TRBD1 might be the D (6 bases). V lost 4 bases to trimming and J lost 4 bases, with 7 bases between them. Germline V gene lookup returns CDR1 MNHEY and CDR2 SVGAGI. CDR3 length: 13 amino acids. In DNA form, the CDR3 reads TGTGCCAGCAGTTCAGGGGCCACCGGGGAGCTGTTTTTT. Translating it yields CASSSGATGELFF.